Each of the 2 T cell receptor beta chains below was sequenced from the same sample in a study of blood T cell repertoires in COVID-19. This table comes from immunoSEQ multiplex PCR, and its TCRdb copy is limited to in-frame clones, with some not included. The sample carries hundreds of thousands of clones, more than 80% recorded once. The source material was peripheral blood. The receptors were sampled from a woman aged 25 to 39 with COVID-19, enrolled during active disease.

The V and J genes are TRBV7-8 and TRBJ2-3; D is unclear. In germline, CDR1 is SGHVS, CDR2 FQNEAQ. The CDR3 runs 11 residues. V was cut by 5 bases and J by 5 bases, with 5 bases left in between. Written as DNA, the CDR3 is TGTGCCAGCAGCCCTAAAGATACGCAGTATTTT. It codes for CASSPKDTQYF.

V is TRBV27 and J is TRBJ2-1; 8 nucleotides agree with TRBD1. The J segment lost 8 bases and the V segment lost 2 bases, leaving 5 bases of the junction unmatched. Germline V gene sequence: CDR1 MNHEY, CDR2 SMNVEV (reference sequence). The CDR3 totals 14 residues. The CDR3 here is CASSLGQGTDEQFF. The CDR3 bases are TGTGCCAGCAGTTTAGGACAGGGCACGGATGAGCAGTTCTTC.